One sample yielded the 6 T cell receptor beta chains listed below, sequenced in a study of T cell repertoires in cytomegalovirus infection. In TCRdb, the reads were re-called with MiXCR into one record per CDR3 protein. The top ten hold about two fifths of the sample, which has 80,000 to 130,000 distinct CDR3 sequences, about 22% seen once. The sequenced sample consisted of CD8+ T cells from PBMCs. These receptors all come from a human donor in good health (CMV status not recorded). Some clones in this sample may be carry-over from other donors' samples.

This clonotype has more than one count but fewer than ten. The genes are TRBV27 and TRBJ2-7, with 15 bases identical to TRBD2. There are 17 residues in the CDR3. Looked up from germline, CDR1 is MNHEY and CDR2 is SMNVEV (reference sequence). J was trimmed by 2 bases and V by 4 bases; bases with no gene match: 6. CDR3: CASSSWTSGGDTYEQYF. As DNA, the CDR3 is TGTGCCAGCAGTTCCTGGACTAGCGGGGGGGATACCTACGAGCAGTACTTC.

This clonotype was seen at least ten times. The chain links TRBV7-2 to TRBJ2-1, with D uncertain. The CDR3 extends over 16 amino acids. Trimming cost V 5 bases and J 7 bases, with 21 bases left between them. In germline, CDR1 is SGHTA, CDR2 FQGNSA. The CDR3 coding sequence is TGTGCCAGCAGCACCCGTATCGGGCTAGGTGGTAATGAGCAGTTCTTC. Translation gives CASSTRIGLGGNEQFF.

J is TRBJ2-2 and V is TRBV7-9; 9 bases are shared with TRBD2. The CDR3 runs 16 residues. Germline values: CDR1 SEHNR, CDR2 FQNEAQ (reference sequence). The J segment lost 0 bases and the V segment lost 6 bases, leaving 5 bases of the junction unmatched. The CDR3 DNA sequence: TGTGCCAGCAGAAGACTAGCGGACTCGAACACCGGGGAGCTGTTTTTT. It specifies CASRRLADSNTGELFF.

The chain joins TRBV30 to TRBJ1-4; no clear D gene. The CDR3 contains 14 residues. V lost 3 bases, J lost 8 bases, and 16 bases lay in between. The germline V gene has CDR1 GTSNPN and CDR2 SVGIG (reference sequence). The CDR3 reads CAWRPRRAGEKLFF. The CDR3 DNA reads as TGTGCCTGGAGGCCTAGGAGGGCCGGGGAAAAACTGTTTTTT.

This clonotype was observed many times. This chain uses TRBV12-3 or TRBV12-4 with TRBJ1-1; D possibly corresponds to TRBD1 (6 bases). This CDR3 comprises 15 residues. The V end lost 7 bases, the J end lost 5 bases, and 20 bases lay between the germline ends. The CDR3 region is CASTPRGGARTEAFF. The CDR3 DNA follows: TGTGCCAGCACCCCACGGGGGGGGGCGAGAACTGAAGCTTTCTTT.

The rearrangement links TRBV20-1 to TRBJ1-1; D call uncertain. Germline CDR1 DFQATT, CDR2 SNEGSKA (reference sequence). This CDR3 comprises 13 residues. Trimming took 5 bases from V and 0 from J, leaving 10 bases between them. The CDR3 nucleotides are TGCAGTGCTGGGGATATTCTGAACACTGAAGCTTTCTTT. This translates into CSAGDILNTEAFF.